This T cell receptor (beta chain) comes out of a study of shared T cell receptors in the human thymus. The CDR3 contains 16 residues. Germline V lookup: CDR1 LNHNV, CDR2 YYDKDF (reference sequence). After removal of 1 base from V and 4 bases from J, the junction contained 6 bases not matched to a gene. Clones were read by immunoSEQ multiplex PCR, and TCRdb kept only the in-frame ones, dropping some. This sample carries about 610,000 clones, roughly 88% of them seen once, and the ten largest clones take around 0.0099%. This same sample was also part of a study on human thymus T cells. According to that study: Congenital heart defects were the reason for the corrective surgery that the donors, healthy Finnish infants, were having. Thymus was obtained from resections taken during corrective heart surgery. Highly overlapping thymic repertoires in unrelated individuals were reported by related research.

The gene calls are TRBV15 and TRBJ2-1; 8 bases line up with TRBD2. Sequencing was performed on thymocytes. This sequence was found in a boy under three years old with a congenital heart defect. The CDR3 coding sequence is TGTGCCACCAGCAGAGGTAGCGGGAACTCGTACAATGAGCAGTTCTTC. Protein product: CATSRGSGNSYNEQFF.